These 27 T cell receptor beta chains were all obtained from the same sample, sequenced in a study of spatial heterogeneity in lung cancer. TCRdb ran MiXCR on the 5' RACE reads and lists one entry per CDR3 protein. The table includes 25,000 to 35,000 distinct CDR3 sequences, more than 9% detected once. Time point in this sample: blood at routine non-recurrence follow-up after resection. Here the sequenced sample was PBMCs, taken at follow-up. The receptors here all came from a female donor with early-stage non-small cell lung cancer.

Ten or more counts support this clonotype. The rearrangement joins TRBV7-9 to TRBJ2-3, with no clear D. Trimming left V 5 bases short and J 1 base short, with 10 bases between. CDR3 length equals 14 residues. CDR1 and CDR2 from the germline V gene are SEHNR and FQNEAQ (reference sequence). CDR3 amino acids: CASSQIPRTDTQYF. The CDR3 nucleotides read TGTGCCAGCAGCCAGATACCGCGCACAGATACGCAGTATTTT.

This chain connects TRBV3-1 to TRBJ2-1, with a tentative D call TRBD2 (5 bases). The CDR3 totals 14 residues. Deletions cut 2 bases from V and 10 bases from J, with 15 bases between. Germline values: CDR1 LGHDT, CDR2 YNNKEL (reference sequence). The CDR3 protein is CASSQSDSKGEQFF. CDR3 nucleotides: TGTGCCAGCAGCCAATCGGACTCCAAGGGCGAGCAGTTCTTC.

This clonotype was detected many times. The rearrangement joins TRBV5-1 to TRBJ2-3, with D perhaps matching TRBD1 or TRBD2 (5 bases each). V was cut by 0 bases and J by 4 bases, with 9 bases left in between. The CDR3 has 14 residues. Germline CDR1 and CDR2: SGHRS and YFSETQ. As DNA, the CDR3 is TGCGCCAGCAGCTTGGCTGGGGGAGCAGATACGCAGTATTTT. Its protein product is CASSLAGGADTQYF.

The chain joins TRBV20-1 to TRBJ1-5; D possibly corresponds to TRBD1 (5 bases). CDR3 size: 14 residues. Germline values: CDR1 DFQATT, CDR2 SNEGSKA (reference sequence). Trimming took 1 base from V and 4 from J, leaving 11 bases between them. This CDR3 reads CSARAPGPNQPQHF. For the CDR3, the DNA is TGCAGTGCTAGAGCGCCGGGACCTAATCAGCCCCAGCATTTT.

The table lists this clonotype with many counts. V gene TRBV5-1 combines with J gene TRBJ1-4; 10 bases fit TRBD1. The CDR3 has 16 residues. Germline lookup yields CDR1 SGHRS and CDR2 YFSETQ. V lost 3 bases, J lost 3 bases, and 5 bases stayed unmatched. Here the CDR3 reads CASSWGQGTPNEKLFF. In DNA form, the CDR3 reads TGCGCCAGCAGCTGGGGACAGGGGACGCCTAATGAAAAACTGTTTTTT.

This clonotype was counted ten times or more. The rearrangement links TRBV5-1 to TRBJ2-5; the D call may be TRBD1 or TRBD2 (5 bases each). V was clipped by 4 bases and J by 3 bases, with 16 bases between them. The germline V gene encodes CDR1 SGHRS and CDR2 YFSETQ. This CDR3 comprises 15 residues. The CDR3 sequence is CASSAQPGPKETQYF. DNA for the CDR3: TGCGCCAGCAGCGCACAACCGGGACCTAAAGAGACCCAGTACTTC.

This clonotype was counted a few times. V usage is TRBV10-3 and J usage is TRBJ2-5; 10 nucleotides agree with TRBD1. The CDR3 sequence is 15 residues long. V lost 8 bases and J lost 7; bases outside the gene matches: 13. CDR1 and CDR2 from the germline V gene are ENHRY and SYGVKD. CDR3 residues: CAIGPSGQGPATQYF. The DNA for the CDR3 is TGTGCCATCGGTCCCTCGGGACAGGGGCCTGCGACCCAGTACTTC.

This clonotype was recorded many times. The chain uses TRBV21-1 and TRBJ2-1; the table's D call, TRBD1, has no DNA check behind it. TRBV21-1 is marked as a pseudogene. The CDR3 loop spans 15 amino acids. The CDR3 nucleotides are TGTGCCAGCACAACCCGGGAGGGAGTCTACAATGAGCAGTTCTTC. Translation: CASTTREGVYNEQFF.

This clonotype came up many times. This rearrangement joins TRBV29-1 to TRBJ2-2; D remains unclear. CDR3 size: 13 residues. Germline lookup yields CDR1 SQVTM and CDR2 ANQGSEA. V lost 7 bases, J lost 4 bases, and 13 bases lay in between. CDR3 loop: CSACTSGTGELFF. The CDR3 coding sequence is TGCAGCGCCTGTACGTCCGGCACCGGGGAGCTGTTTTTT.

This clonotype has a count of ten or more. One end of the junction fails to match germline, which may point to a read error. This chain connects TRBV7-2 to TRBJ2-3, with D perhaps matching TRBD1 or TRBD2 (5 bases each). Germline-derived CDR1 and CDR2 are SGHTA and FQGNSA. CDR3 length: 13 residues. CDR3 in DNA: TGCGCCTCAAGGGGACCCAGCACAGATACGCAGTATTTT. The encoded protein is CASRGPSTDTQYF.

This clonotype was observed a few times. The chain joins TRBV5-5 to TRBJ2-7; 10 nucleotides line up with TRBD1. Per germline, CDR1 SGHKS and CDR2 YYEKEE (reference sequence). This CDR3 is 16 amino acids long. V dropped 2 bases and J dropped 2; count of bases not matched to a gene: 7. In DNA form, the CDR3 reads TGTGCCAGCAGCTTTCAATCCGGGACAGGGGCCTACGAGCAGTACTTC. It encodes CASSFQSGTGAYEQYF.

In this sample, this clonotype turned up a few times. The rearrangement uses TRBV9 and TRBJ1-3; D is unclear. CDR3 length equals 14 residues. V dropped 0 bases and J dropped 7 bases, with 11 bases sitting between them. Germline V gene sequence: CDR1 SGDLS, CDR2 YYNGEE. The chain's CDR3 is CASSVDWGGNTIYF. CDR3 sequence (DNA): TGTGCCAGCAGCGTAGATTGGGGAGGTAACACCATATATTTT.

The chain is built from TRBV6-1 and TRBJ1-4; the match to TRBD1 covers 8 bases. The CDR3 extends over 15 amino acids. In germline, CDR1 is MNHNS, CDR2 SASEGT. J was trimmed by 9 bases and V by 6 bases; bases with no gene match: 12. The chain's CDR3 is CASSLLARGHKKLFF. The CDR3 DNA sequence: TGTGCCAGCAGCCTCCTCGCCAGGGGGCATAAAAAACTGTTTTTT.

This clonotype was counted only a few times. This chain joins TRBV6-2 or TRBV6-3 and TRBJ2-7, with D possibly being TRBD1 or TRBD2 (6 bases each). The CDR3 has 15 amino acids. The germline V and J ends were trimmed by 0 bases and 3 bases, with 12 bases remaining between them. CDR1 MNHEY and CDR2 SVGEGT come from the germline V gene. This CDR3 reads CASSYSEGVGYEQYF. DNA for the CDR3: TGTGCCAGCAGTTACTCGGAGGGGGTCGGCTACGAGCAGTACTTC.

This clonotype was observed a handful of times. This chain links TRBV20-1 with TRBJ2-7; D gene uncertain. Germline values: CDR1 DFQATT, CDR2 SNEGSKA (reference sequence). The V and J ends lost 1 base and 5 bases respectively, with 6 bases between them. This CDR3 is 11 amino acids long. CDR3 loop: CSARALHEQYF. The CDR3 nucleotides read TGCAGTGCTAGAGCCCTTCACGAGCAGTACTTC.

Written as DNA, the CDR3 is TGTGCCAGCAGCGTGGGGGGTTCTAGCACAGATACGCAGTATTTT. It encodes CASSVGGSSTDTQYF. The J gene is TRBJ2-3, the V gene TRBV9; D may be TRBD2 (6 bases). Germline CDR1 reads SGDLS; CDR2 reads YYNGEE. The CDR3 length is 15 residues. The ends were cut back, 2 bases at V and 0 bases at J, with 10 bases in the middle.

In this sample, this clonotype turned up many times. The chain employs TRBV27 and TRBJ1-1; TRBD1 is a possible D gene (5 bases). V gave up 2 bases and J gave up 6 bases, with 13 bases separating them. Germline V lookup: CDR1 MNHEY, CDR2 SMNVEV (reference sequence). This CDR3 is built from 14 residues. In DNA, the CDR3 is TGTGCCAGCAGTTTAAGTCCCAGGGAGGCTGAAGCTTTCTTT. It translates to CASSLSPREAEAFF.

This chain joins TRBV7-6 and TRBJ2-2; 12 positions agree with TRBD1. There are 15 residues in the CDR3. Trimming removed 4 bases from V and 8 bases from J; junction bases left unmatched: 5. Germline lookup yields CDR1 SGHVS and CDR2 FNYEAQ. The CDR3 is CASSSGTGGEGELFF. CDR3 bases: TGTGCCAGCAGCTCCGGGACAGGGGGCGAAGGGGAGCTGTTTTTT.

This clonotype was recorded many times. The V gene is TRBV28, the J gene TRBJ1-2; D is ambiguous. V lost 7 bases, J lost 1 base, and 10 bases lay in between. CDR3 length: 13 amino acids. In germline, CDR1 is MDHEN, CDR2 SYDVKM. The CDR3 sequence: CASNTMVNYGYTF. The CDR3 coding sequence is TGTGCCAGCAACACTATGGTTAACTATGGCTACACCTTC.

This clonotype has more than one count but fewer than ten. The chain uses TRBV20-1 and TRBJ2-3; 12 bases are a match to TRBD2. V trimming: 6 bases; J trimming: 5 bases; junction bases outside the gene matches: 9. The CDR3 sequence is 15 residues long. Per germline, CDR1 DFQATT and CDR2 SNEGSKA (reference sequence). The CDR3, as DNA: TGCAGTGCCACCTTACTAGCGGGGGGAGGAGATACGCAGTATTTT. Encoded protein: CSATLLAGGGDTQYF.

In this sample, this clonotype turned up a few times. CDR3 loop: CASTAGPVAAFF. CDR3 nucleotides: TGTGCCAGCACGGCAGGGCCCGTGGCAGCTTTCTTT. The chain has TRBV2 and TRBJ1-1, with a possible D match to TRBD1 (5 bases). CDR1 and CDR2 from the germline V gene are SNHLY and FYNNEI. The length of the CDR3 is 12 residues. Trimming left V 7 bases short and J 10 bases short, with 16 bases between.

This sequence joins TRBV6-5 and TRBJ1-2, with unresolved D. This CDR3 is 13 amino acids long. Germline CDR1 reads MNHEY; CDR2 reads SVGAGI. Trimming stripped 6 bases from V and 4 bases from J, with 12 bases between. CDR3 bases: TGTGCCAGCAGGCCCGGCCATAGCTATGGCTACACCTTC. Its translation is CASRPGHSYGYTF.

This clonotype was observed many times. V gene TRBV6-1 combines with J gene TRBJ2-1, with D unclear. V shed 4 bases and J shed 9 bases, with 10 bases lying between them. This CDR3 has 12 amino acids. The germline V gene has CDR1 MNHNS and CDR2 SASEGT. The CDR3 DNA reads as TGTGCCAGCAGTGGCTCATGGGGTGAGCAGTTCTTC. This translates into CASSGSWGEQFF.

The table lists this clonotype with many counts. The rearrangement joins TRBV6-5 to TRBJ2-6; 7 bases fit TRBD1. V shed 0 bases, J shed 0 bases, and the junction held 8 bases outside the gene matches. CDR3 length equals 19 residues. Looked up from germline, CDR1 is MNHEY and CDR2 is SVGAGI. The CDR3 coding sequence is TGTGCCAGCAGTTACTCGAACACAGGGGCTACCTCTGGGGCCAACGTCCTGACTTTC. Encoded protein: CASSYSNTGATSGANVLTF.

This clonotype has a count of ten or more. This chain joins TRBV12-3 or TRBV12-4 and TRBJ1-1, with a weak D call TRBD1 (6 bases). The CDR3 extends over 14 amino acids. Trimming took off 7 bases at V and 5 bases at J, with 17 bases between the two ends. In DNA, the CDR3 is TGTGCCAGCACACAAAGTAGGGGGTGGACTGAAGCTTTCTTT. It codes for CASTQSRGWTEAFF.

This clonotype has ten or more counts. This chain joins TRBV3-1 and TRBJ2-3; no clear D gene. Germline V CDR1 and CDR2: LGHDT, YNNKEL (reference sequence). CDR3 length: 15 residues. V lost 3 bases and J 4 bases, leaving 14 bases between the germline ends. The CDR3 loop is CASSQLGRRPDTQYF. The CDR3 DNA reads TGTGCCAGCAGCCAGCTGGGCCGCCGGCCAGATACGCAGTATTTT.

Written as DNA, the CDR3 is TGTGCCAGCAGCTTGCCTTTTGGCGGGGGCACAGATACGCAGTATTTT. This gives the protein CASSLPFGGGTDTQYF. The chain uses TRBV5-6 and TRBJ2-3; TRBD2 might be the D (6 bases). The CDR3 length is 16 residues. V was clipped by 1 base and J by 1 base, with 13 bases between them. Germline CDR1 SGHDT, CDR2 YYEEEE. The variable domain in full, completed from reference TRBV5-6 and TRBJ2-3, reads DAGVTQSPTHLIKTRGQQVTLRCSPKSGHDTVSWYQQALGQGPQFIFQYYEEEERQRGNFPDRFSGHQFPNYSSELNVNALLLGDSALYLCASSLPFGGGTDTQYFGPGTRLTVL.